A single sample is the source of the 10 T cell receptor beta chains below, sequenced in a study of shared clonotypes between healthy human individuals. As defined, naive CD8 cells were CD45RO-negative and positively selected for CCR7, with terminally differentiated effector memory CD45RA+ cells excluded. Clones were read by immunoSEQ multiplex PCR, and TCRdb kept only the in-frame ones, dropping some. The table records about 590,000 clones, 95% of them present only once. The source material was naive CD8+ T cells sorted from blood. The receptors stem from a woman in her thirties in good health.

This chain joins TRBV5-1 and TRBJ2-5, with 9 bases identical to TRBD1. The J call may not be correct, given that the DNA end is closer to TRBJ2-7. The CDR3 has 16 residues. The germline V gene has CDR1 SGHRS and CDR2 YFSETQ. The CDR3 loop reads CASSLAGQGTTYEQYF. In nucleotides, the CDR3 is TGCGCCAGCAGCTTGGCCGGACAGGGGACCACCTACGAGCAGTACTTC.

This chain links TRBV5-4 with TRBJ2-5; 14 nucleotides align to TRBD2. Germline V gene data show CDR1 as SGHNT and CDR2 as YYREEE (reference sequence). This CDR3 spans 18 amino acids. V lost 5 bases and J lost 0; bases outside the gene matches: 9. CDR3 nucleotide sequence: TGTGCCAGCAGGCCGACTAGCGGGAGGGTCCACTACCAAGAGACCCAGTACTTC. Translated: CASRPTSGRVHYQETQYF.

This chain links TRBV7-8 with TRBJ2-3, with TRBD2 as a possible D gene (6 bases). V gave up 1 base and J gave up 1 base, with 12 bases separating them. Germline-derived CDR1 and CDR2 are SGHVS and FQNEAQ. This CDR3 comprises 16 residues. CDR3 residues: CASSLVAGSGTDTQYF. For the CDR3, the DNA is TGTGCCAGCAGCTTAGTTGCGGGAAGCGGCACAGATACGCAGTATTTT.

The gene calls are TRBV9 and TRBJ2-2, with TRBD1 identical over 9 bases. Germline CDR1 SGDLS, CDR2 YYNGEE. Unmatched junction bases numbered 13, after V lost 4 bases and J lost 0 bases. CDR3 length equals 19 residues. The CDR3 loop is CASSSTGTGPTTNTGELFF. The CDR3 DNA follows: TGTGCCAGCAGCAGTACCGGGACAGGGCCTACAACGAACACCGGGGAGCTGTTTTTT.

The CDR3 coding sequence is TGTGCCAGCACTGCGGGAGCAGAAGCTTTCTTT. It translates to CASTAGAEAFF. The rearrangement links TRBV6-5 to TRBJ1-1; D gene ambiguous. The V gene lost 7 bases and the J gene lost 8 bases, with 11 bases spanning the gap. CDR3 length: 11 residues. Germline assignment: CDR1 MNHEY and CDR2 SVGAGI.

Turning to this clone: Other DNA variants within this sample encode the same CDR3. The chain couples TRBV27 to TRBJ1-2; possibly TRBD1 for D (5 bases). In germline, CDR1 is MNHEY, CDR2 SMNVEV (reference sequence). CDR3 length: 11 residues. V lost 4 bases, J lost 8 bases, and 8 bases lay in between. The CDR3 nucleotides read TGTGCCAGCAGTTCCGGGGGGGGCTACACCTTC. This gives the protein CASSSGGGYTF.

This chain links TRBV2 with TRBJ2-7; D might be TRBD2 (5 bases). The germline V gene encodes CDR1 SNHLY and CDR2 FYNNEI. The V end was cut by 10 bases, the J end by 7 bases, with 14 bases between. The CDR3 loop spans 11 amino acids. The CDR3 spells CATDLGEEQYF. CDR3 bases: TGTGCCACGGACCTGGGAGAAGAGCAGTACTTC.

The V gene is TRBV28, the J gene TRBJ1-5; 7 bases line up with TRBD1. The junction had 10 bases not matched to a gene; V was cut back by 4 bases and J by 1 base. This CDR3 has 17 amino acids. Germline loops: CDR1 MDHEN, CDR2 SYDVKM. CDR3 bases: TGTGCCAGCAGTTCGACGACAGGGTGGGGAAGCAATCAGCCCCAGCATTTT. Protein: CASSSTTGWGSNQPQHF.

DNA of the CDR3: TGTGCCACCAGCAGAGATTTTTTGACAGCAGCAAGGGAAAAACTGTTTTTT. Translating it yields CATSRDFLTAAREKLFF. V and J are TRBV15 and TRBJ1-4; TRBD1 is a possible D gene (5 bases). V was cut by 0 bases and J by 8 bases, with 19 bases left in between. The V gene's germline CDR1 is LNHNV and CDR2 YYDKDF (reference sequence). The CDR3 loop spans 17 amino acids.

The rearrangement links TRBV7-6 to TRBJ2-1; D gene unclear. CDR1 is SGHVS, CDR2 FNYEAQ, per germline. V was cut by 5 bases and J by 7 bases, with 9 bases left in between. This CDR3 has 12 residues. CDR3 residues: CASSPMVNEQFF. Written as DNA, the CDR3 is TGTGCCAGCAGCCCTATGGTAAATGAGCAGTTCTTC.